This entry describes one T cell receptor (beta chain). Its antigen is unknown. TCRdb re-derived calls from the reads in MiXCR, one entry per CDR3 protein. This sample has about 740,000 distinct CDR3 sequences, with 35% to 45% found just once. This record comes from a study of T cell repertoires in cytomegalovirus infection. General observations from the study: The ex vivo response was dominated by HLA-C-restricted CMV-specific TCR beta clonotypes.

The CDR3 runs 13 residues. CDR1 and CDR2 from the germline V gene are SQVTM and ANQGSEA. The germline V and J ends were trimmed by 8 bases and 0 bases, with 14 bases remaining between them. The J gene is TRBJ2-7, the V gene TRBV29-1, with D possibly TRBD2 on 5 matching bases. The TCR sequence derives from a human donor in good health (CMV status not recorded). Some clones in this sample may be carry-over from other donors' samples. Sequencing was performed on PBMCs. CDR3 bases: TGCAGCACTGGAGGTGGCAGCTCCTACGAGCAGTACTTC. Residues: CSTGGGSSYEQYF.